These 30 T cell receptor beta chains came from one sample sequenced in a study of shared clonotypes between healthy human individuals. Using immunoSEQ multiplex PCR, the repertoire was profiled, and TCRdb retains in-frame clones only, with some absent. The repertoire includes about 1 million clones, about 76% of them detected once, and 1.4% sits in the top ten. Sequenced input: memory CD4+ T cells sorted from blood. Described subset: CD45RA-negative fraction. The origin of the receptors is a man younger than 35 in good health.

The CDR3: CASGTGSWGGEQYF. In nucleotides, the CDR3 is TGTGCCAGCGGGACAGGGTCCTGGGGGGGCGAGCAGTACTTC. The chain links TRBV7-2 to TRBJ2-7; 9 bases align to TRBD1. Germline V lookup: CDR1 SGHTA, CDR2 FQGNSA. Trimming took 8 bases from V and 6 from J; bases not matched to a gene: 11. The CDR3 runs 14 residues.

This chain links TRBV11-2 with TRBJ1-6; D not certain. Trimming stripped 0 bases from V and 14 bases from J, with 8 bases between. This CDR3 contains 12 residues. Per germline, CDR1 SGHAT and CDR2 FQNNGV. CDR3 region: CASSLDRQALHF. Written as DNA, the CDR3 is TGTGCCAGCAGCTTAGATCGACAAGCCCTCCACTTT.

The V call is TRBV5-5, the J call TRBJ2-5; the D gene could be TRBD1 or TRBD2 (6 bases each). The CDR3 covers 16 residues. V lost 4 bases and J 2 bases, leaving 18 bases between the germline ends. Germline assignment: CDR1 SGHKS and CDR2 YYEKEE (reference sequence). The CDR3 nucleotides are TGTGCCAGCAGCCGAGGGGGGAGCGGCCAACAAGAGACCCAGTACTTC. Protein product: CASSRGGSGQQETQYF. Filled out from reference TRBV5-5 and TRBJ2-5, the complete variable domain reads DAGVTQSPTHLIKTRGQQVTLRCSPISGHKSVSWYQQVLGQGPQFIFQYYEKEERGRGNFPDRFSARQFPNYSSELNVNALLLGDSALYLCASSRGGSGQQETQYFGPGTRLLVL.

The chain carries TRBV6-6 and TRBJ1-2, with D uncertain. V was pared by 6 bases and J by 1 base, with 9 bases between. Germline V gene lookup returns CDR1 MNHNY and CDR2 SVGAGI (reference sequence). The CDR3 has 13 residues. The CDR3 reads CASSQRDNYGYTF. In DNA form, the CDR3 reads TGTGCCAGCAGCCAAAGAGATAACTATGGCTACACCTTC.

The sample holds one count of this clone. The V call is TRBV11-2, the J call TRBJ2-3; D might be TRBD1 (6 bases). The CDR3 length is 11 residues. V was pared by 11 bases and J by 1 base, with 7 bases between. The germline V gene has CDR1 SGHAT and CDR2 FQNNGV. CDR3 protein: CAGGGTDTQYF. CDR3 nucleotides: TGTGCCGGGGGCGGCACAGATACGCAGTATTTT. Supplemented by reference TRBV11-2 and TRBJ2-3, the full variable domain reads EAGVAQSPRYKIIEKRQSVAFWCNPISGHATLYWYQQILGQGPKLLIQFQNNGVVDDSQLPKDRFSAERLKGVDSTLKIQPAKLEDSAVYLCAGGGTDTQYFGPGTRLTVL.

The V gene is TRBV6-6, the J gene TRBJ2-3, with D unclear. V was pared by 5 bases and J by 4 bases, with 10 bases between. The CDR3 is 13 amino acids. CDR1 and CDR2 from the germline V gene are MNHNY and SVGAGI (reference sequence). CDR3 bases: TGTGCCAGCAGTAGCCTTACAGCAGATACGCAGTATTTT. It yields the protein CASSSLTADTQYF.

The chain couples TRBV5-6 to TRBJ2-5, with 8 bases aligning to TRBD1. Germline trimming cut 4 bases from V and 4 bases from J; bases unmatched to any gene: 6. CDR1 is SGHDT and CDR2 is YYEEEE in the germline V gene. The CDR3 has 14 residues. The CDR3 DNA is TGTGCCAGCAGCAGAACAGGGGGTGGAGAGACCCAGTACTTC. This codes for CASSRTGGGETQYF.

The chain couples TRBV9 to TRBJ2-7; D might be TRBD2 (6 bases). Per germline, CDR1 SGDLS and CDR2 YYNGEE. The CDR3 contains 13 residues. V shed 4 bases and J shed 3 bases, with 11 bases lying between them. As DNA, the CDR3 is TGTGCCAGCAGCCGGGACTTCGGCTACGAGCAGTACTTC. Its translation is CASSRDFGYEQYF.

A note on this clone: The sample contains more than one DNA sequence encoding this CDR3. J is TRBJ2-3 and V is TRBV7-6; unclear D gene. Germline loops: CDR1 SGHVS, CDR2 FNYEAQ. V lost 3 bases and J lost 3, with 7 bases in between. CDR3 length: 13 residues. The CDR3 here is CASSFSGTDTQYF. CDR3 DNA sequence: TGTGCCAGCAGCTTTTCGGGTACAGATACGCAGTATTTT.

The CDR3 DNA sequence: TGCGCCAGCACCACGGAGCAGGGGAGGTCTGGGGCCAACGTCCTGACTTTC. Protein: CASTTEQGRSGANVLTF. The V and J genes are TRBV4-1 and TRBJ2-6; D is perhaps TRBD1 or TRBD2 (6 bases each). This CDR3 has 17 residues. Deletions cut 7 bases from V and 1 base from J, with 17 bases between. From germline, CDR1 is MGHRA and CDR2 YSYEKL.

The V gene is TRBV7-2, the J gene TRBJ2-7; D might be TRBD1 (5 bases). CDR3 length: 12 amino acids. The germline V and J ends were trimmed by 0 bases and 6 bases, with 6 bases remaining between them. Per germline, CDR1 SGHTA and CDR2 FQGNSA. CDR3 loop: CASSLAGAEQYF. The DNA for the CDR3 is TGTGCCAGCAGCTTAGCTGGGGCCGAGCAGTACTTC.

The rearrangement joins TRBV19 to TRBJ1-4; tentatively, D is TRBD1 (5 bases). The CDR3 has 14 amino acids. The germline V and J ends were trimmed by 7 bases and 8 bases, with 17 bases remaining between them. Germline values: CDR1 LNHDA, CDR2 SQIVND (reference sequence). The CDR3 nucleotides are TGTGCCAGTAACCAGGGTCTCAGAGGCGAAAAACTGTTTTTT. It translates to CASNQGLRGEKLFF.

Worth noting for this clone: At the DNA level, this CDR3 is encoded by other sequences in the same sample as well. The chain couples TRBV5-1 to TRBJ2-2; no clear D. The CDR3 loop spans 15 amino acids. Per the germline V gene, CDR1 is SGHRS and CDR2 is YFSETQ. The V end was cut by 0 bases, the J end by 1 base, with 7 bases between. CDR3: CASSLAVGNTGELFF. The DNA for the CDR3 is TGCGCCAGCAGCTTGGCGGTCGGGAACACCGGGGAGCTGTTTTTT.

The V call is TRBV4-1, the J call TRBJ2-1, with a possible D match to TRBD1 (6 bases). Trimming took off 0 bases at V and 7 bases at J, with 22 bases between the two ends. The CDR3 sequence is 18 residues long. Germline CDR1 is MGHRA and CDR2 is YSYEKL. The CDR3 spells CASSQDARYSPGVNEQFF. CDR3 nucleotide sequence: TGCGCCAGCAGCCAAGATGCTAGATATTCGCCAGGGGTGAATGAGCAGTTCTTC.

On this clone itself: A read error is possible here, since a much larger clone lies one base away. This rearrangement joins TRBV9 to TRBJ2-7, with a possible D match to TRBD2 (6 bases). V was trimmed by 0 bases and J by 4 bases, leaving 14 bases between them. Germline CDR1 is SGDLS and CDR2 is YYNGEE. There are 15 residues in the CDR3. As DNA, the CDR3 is TGTGCCAGCAGCGTAGGGTGGAGGGAGGCTTACGAGCAGTACTTC. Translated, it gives CASSVGWREAYEQYF.

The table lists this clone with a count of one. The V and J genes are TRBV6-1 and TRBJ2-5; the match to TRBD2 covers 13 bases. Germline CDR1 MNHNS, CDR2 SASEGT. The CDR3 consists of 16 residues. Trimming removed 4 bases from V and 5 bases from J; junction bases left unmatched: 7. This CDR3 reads CASSAGKTSGGETQYF. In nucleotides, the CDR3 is TGTGCCAGCAGTGCCGGGAAGACTAGCGGGGGGGAGACCCAGTACTTC.

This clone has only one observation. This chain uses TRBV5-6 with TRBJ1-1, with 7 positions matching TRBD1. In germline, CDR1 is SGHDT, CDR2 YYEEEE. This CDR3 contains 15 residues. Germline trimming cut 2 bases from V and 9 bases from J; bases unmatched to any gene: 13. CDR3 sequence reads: CASSFRYLQGGQAFF. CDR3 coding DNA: TGTGCCAGCAGCTTTCGATATTTGCAGGGGGGGCAAGCTTTCTTT.

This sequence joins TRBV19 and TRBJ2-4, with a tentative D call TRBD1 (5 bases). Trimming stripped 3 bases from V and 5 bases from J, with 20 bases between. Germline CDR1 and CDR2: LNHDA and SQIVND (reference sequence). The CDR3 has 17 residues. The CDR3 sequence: CASSMALSVRAENIQYF. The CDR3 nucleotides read TGTGCCAGTAGTATGGCTCTAAGTGTCAGGGCGGAAAACATTCAGTACTTC.

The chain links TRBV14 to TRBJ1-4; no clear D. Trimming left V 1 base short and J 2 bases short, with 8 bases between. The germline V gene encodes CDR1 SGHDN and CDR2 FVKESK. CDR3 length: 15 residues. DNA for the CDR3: TGTGCCAGCAGCCAAGGGGCACTCACTAATGAAAAACTGTTTTTT. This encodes CASSQGALTNEKLFF. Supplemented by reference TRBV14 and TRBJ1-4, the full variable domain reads EAGVTQFPSHSVIEKGQTVTLRCDPISGHDNLYWYRRVMGKEIKFLLHFVKESKQDESGMPNNRFLAERTGGTYSTLKVQPAELEDSGVYFCASSQGALTNEKLFFGSGTQLSVL.

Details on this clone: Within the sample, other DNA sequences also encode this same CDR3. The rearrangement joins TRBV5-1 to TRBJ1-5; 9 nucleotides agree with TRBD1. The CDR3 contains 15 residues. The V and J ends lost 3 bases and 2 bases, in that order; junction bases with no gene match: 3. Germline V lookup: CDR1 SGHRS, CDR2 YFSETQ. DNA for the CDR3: TGCGCCAGCAGCTCTACAGGGGGCGGCAATCAGCCCCAGCATTTT. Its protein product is CASSSTGGGNQPQHF.

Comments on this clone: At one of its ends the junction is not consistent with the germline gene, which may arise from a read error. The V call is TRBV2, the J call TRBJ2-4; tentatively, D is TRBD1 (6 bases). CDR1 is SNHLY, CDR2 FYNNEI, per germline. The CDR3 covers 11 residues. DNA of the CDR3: TGTGCCAGCACCAAGGACAGACTTAGGAACTTC. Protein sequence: CASTKDRLRNF.

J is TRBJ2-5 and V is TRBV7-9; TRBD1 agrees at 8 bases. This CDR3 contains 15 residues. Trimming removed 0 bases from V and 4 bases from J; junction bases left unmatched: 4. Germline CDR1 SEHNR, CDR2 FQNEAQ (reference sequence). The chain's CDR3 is CASSLARGLGETQYF. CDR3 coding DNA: TGTGCCAGCAGCTTAGCCAGGGGGCTAGGAGAGACCCAGTACTTC.

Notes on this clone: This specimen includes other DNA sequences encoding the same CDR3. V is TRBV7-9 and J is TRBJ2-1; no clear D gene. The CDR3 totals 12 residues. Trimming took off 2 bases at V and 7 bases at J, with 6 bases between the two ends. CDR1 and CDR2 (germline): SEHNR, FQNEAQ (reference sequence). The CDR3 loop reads CASSLLANEQFF. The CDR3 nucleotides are TGTGCCAGCAGCTTATTAGCTAATGAGCAGTTCTTC.

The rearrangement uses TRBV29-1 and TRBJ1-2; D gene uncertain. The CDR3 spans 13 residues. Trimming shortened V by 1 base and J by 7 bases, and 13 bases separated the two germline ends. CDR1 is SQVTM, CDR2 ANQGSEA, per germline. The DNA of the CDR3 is TGCAGCGTTGAAGCGGGTCAGGTTGGTGGCTACACCTTC. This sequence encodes CSVEAGQVGGYTF.

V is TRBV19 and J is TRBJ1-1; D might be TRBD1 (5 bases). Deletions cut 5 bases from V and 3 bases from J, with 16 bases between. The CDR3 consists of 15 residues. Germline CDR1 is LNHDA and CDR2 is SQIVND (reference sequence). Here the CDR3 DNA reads TGTGCCAGTAGTCCCCGGACGGTGGGGGACACTGAAGCTTTCTTT. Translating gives CASSPRTVGDTEAFF.

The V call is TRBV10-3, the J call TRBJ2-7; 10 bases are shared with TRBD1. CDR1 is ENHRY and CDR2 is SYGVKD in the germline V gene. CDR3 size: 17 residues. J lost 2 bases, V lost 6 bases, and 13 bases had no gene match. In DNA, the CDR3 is TGTGCCATCAGCTTCCCCCCTTGGACAGGGGGGACCTACGAGCAGTACTTC. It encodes CAISFPPWTGGTYEQYF.

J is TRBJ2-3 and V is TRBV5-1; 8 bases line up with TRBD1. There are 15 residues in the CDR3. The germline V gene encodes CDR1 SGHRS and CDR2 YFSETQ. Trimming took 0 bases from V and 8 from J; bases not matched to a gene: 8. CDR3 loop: CASSLADREQGTQYF. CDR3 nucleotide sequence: TGCGCCAGCAGCTTGGCGGACAGGGAACAAGGTACGCAGTATTTT.

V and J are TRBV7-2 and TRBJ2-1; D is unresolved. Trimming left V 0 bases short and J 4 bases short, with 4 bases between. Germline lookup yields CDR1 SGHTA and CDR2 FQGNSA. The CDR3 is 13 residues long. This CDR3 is CASSLAPYNEQFF. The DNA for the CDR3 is TGTGCCAGCAGCTTAGCACCTTACAATGAGCAGTTCTTC. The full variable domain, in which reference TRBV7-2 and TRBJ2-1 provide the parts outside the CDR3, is GAGVSQSPSNKVTEKGKDVELRCDPISGHTALYWYRQSLGQGLEFLIYFQGNSAPDKSGLPSDRFSAERTGGSVSTLTIQRTQQEDSAVYLCASSLAPYNEQFFGPGTRLTVL.

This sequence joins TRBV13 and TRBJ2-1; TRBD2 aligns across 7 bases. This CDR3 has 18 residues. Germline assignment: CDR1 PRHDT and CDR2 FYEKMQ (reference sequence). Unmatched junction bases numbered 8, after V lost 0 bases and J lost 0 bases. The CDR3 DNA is TGTGCCAGCAGCTTAGGGGTCCGGCGGGGGAGCTCCTACAATGAGCAGTTCTTC. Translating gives CASSLGVRRGSSYNEQFF.

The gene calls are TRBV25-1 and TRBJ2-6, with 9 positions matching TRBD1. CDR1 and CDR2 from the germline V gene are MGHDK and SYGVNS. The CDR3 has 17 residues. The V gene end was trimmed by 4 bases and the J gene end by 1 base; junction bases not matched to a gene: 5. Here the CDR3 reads CASSGQQGASGANVLTF. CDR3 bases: TGTGCCAGCAGTGGCCAACAGGGGGCGTCTGGGGCCAACGTCCTGACTTTC.